These T cell receptor beta chains were read from a single sample in a study of blood T cell repertoires in COVID-19. Profiled with immunoSEQ multiplex PCR; TCRdb holds only in-frame clones, not every one. The table has fewer than 200,000 clones, about nine tenths seen once. Sequences were obtained from peripheral blood. The receptors originated from a woman aged 55-75 years who had recovered from COVID-19. Both conserved end residues are part of each CDR3. A D gene is named only where the DNA matches it firmly. A clone size is listed for some rows: how often the clone was seen (once, few, many), or a class if it is expanded.

>TRBD1|-|TRBV7-8|TRBJ1-1
TGTGCCAGCAGCTTATCTTTTCGGCCGGACAGGGCGGGCACTGAAGCTTTCTTT
CASSLSFRPDRAGTEAFF
>TRBD1|-|TRBV6-5|TRBJ1-2
TGTGCCAGCAGTCCCTACAGGGGGACTAACTATGGCTACACCTTC
CASSPYRGTNYGYTF
>TRBD1|-|TRBV11-2|TRBJ2-1
TGTGCCAGCAGCAGGGACAGGAACAATGAGCAGTTCTTC
CASSRDRNNEQFF
>-|-|TRBV16|TRBJ1-1
TGTGCCAGCAGCCAATGGGGACGGGGAGGGCCCAACACTGAAGCTTTCTTT
CASSQWGRGGPNTEAFF
>TRBD1|-|TRBV5-4|TRBJ1-5
TGTGCCAGCAGCCTGGGGGGGGACAGGGATTTAAGCAATCAGCCCCAGCATTTT
CASSLGGDRDLSNQPQHF
>-|few|TRBV19|TRBJ1-3
TGTGCCAGTAGTATCCTGACAGGTACAAGCTCTGGAAACACCATATATTTT
CASSILTGTSSGNTIYF
>-|-|TRBV28|TRBJ1-2
TGTGCCAGCAGTCTTGGGACAAAGAATGGCTACACCTTC
CASSLGTKNGYTF
>TRBD1|-|TRBV7-2|TRBJ2-1
TGTGCCAGCAGCTTGGGACAGCTTTACAATGAGCAGTTCTTC
CASSLGQLYNEQFF
>-|-|TRBV28|TRBJ1-1
TGTGCCAGCAGTTTAGTCAGGGTGGACACTGAAGCTTTCTTT
CASSLVRVDTEAFF
>-|-|TRBV27|TRBJ2-7
TGTGCCAGCAGTTTAAGGGGGGGCCTCAACGAGCAGTACTTC
CASSLRGGLNEQYF
>-|-|TRBV5-1|TRBJ2-1
TGCGCCAGCTCAACTGCTTCTAGCGACTTCTACAATGAGCAGTTCTTC
CASSTASSDFYNEQFF
>TRBD1|-|TRBV7-2|TRBJ1-3
TGTGCCAGCAGCCGGGACAGCTCTGGAAACACCATATATTTT
CASSRDSSGNTIYF
>-|-|TRBV5-1|TRBJ1-2
TGCGCCAGCAGCGACGAGGGCGTCCATGGCTACACCTTC
CASSDEGVHGYTF
>TRBD2|-|TRBV11-2|TRBJ2-4
TGTGCCAGCAGCTTAGGGGAAGCGGGAAGGACGGGCATTCAGTACTTC
CASSLGEAGRTGIQYF
>TRBD1|-|TRBV5-3|TRBJ2-3
TGTGCCACCACCGACAGGGGCTATCCTTGGCCTAGCACAGATACGCAGTATTTT
CATTDRGYPWPSTDTQYF
>-|-|TRBV12-3/TRBV12-4|TRBJ1-5
TGTGCCAGCAGTTTGGGAGCTGGTCAGCCCCAGCATTTT
CASSLGAGQPQHF
>-|many|TRBV4-3|TRBJ2-5
TGCGCCAGCAGCCAAGGTCCCAACCAAGAGACCCAGTACTTC
CASSQGPNQETQYF
>-|-|TRBV4-1|TRBJ2-7
TGCGCCAGCAGTGCCCAAACGGGGCAGGGGTTCTCCTACGAGCAGTACTTC
CASSAQTGQGFSYEQYF
>-|-|TRBV5-1|TRBJ1-2
TGCGCCAGCAGCCCCAGCCAGGGGACCTATGGCTACACCTTC
CASSPSQGTYGYTF
>TRBD2|-|TRBV7-7|TRBJ2-2
TGTGCCAGCAGCCCCCTGAGCGGGGGCCGAGGGGAGCTGTTTTTT
CASSPLSGGRGELFF
>TRBD1|-|TRBV2|TRBJ1-5
TGTGCCAGCAGTGTGAGGGGGCGGGGTCAGCCCCAGCATTTT
CASSVRGRGQPQHF
>-|-|TRBV18|TRBJ2-7
TGTGCCAGCTCACCAGCAGGGTACGAGCAGTACTTC
CASSPAGYEQYF
>TRBD2|-|TRBV3-1/TRBV3-2|TRBJ2-1
TGTGCCAGCAGCCCTCGGACTAGCGGGGGGGTAGACAATGAGCAGTTCTTC
CASSPRTSGGVDNEQFF
>TRBD1|-|TRBV6-5|TRBJ2-2
TGTGCCAGCAGCGAGGGACAGGGACGTACCGGGGAGCTGTTTTTT
CASSEGQGRTGELFF
>-|many|TRBV4-1|TRBJ1-5
TGCGCCAGCAGCCAAGGGGGGCCTACTCAGGTCGGCAATCAGCCCCAGCATTTT
CASSQGGPTQVGNQPQHF
>TRBD1|-|TRBV4-2|TRBJ2-6
TGTGCCAGCAGCCAAGATGGGTTCGGACAGGGCGAAGCCAACGTCCTGACTTTC
CASSQDGFGQGEANVLTF
>-|-|TRBV19|TRBJ2-1
TGTGCCAGTAGTTTCCCGGGGAGAGAGCAGTTCTTC
CASSFPGREQFF
>-|once|TRBV4-3|TRBJ2-6
TGCGCCAGCAGCCAAGAAAGCCACTCTGGGGCCAACGTCCTGACTTTC
CASSQESHSGANVLTF
>TRBD2|-|TRBV7-6|TRBJ2-1
TGTGCCAGCAGCTCACTAGCGGGGGGGCCCAATGAGCAGTTCTTC
CASSSLAGGPNEQFF
>-|-|TRBV14|TRBJ1-1
TGTGCCAGCAGCATGGAAGACAGGGAAGCTTTCTTT
CASSMEDREAFF
>-|once|TRBV27|TRBJ2-2
TGTGCCAGCAGTTTATCCTGGGGGCGAGCCGGGGAGCTGTTTTTT
CASSLSWGRAGELFF
>-|-|TRBV27|TRBJ2-7
TGTGCCAGCACCAGACTAGGGAATGCCTACGAGCAGTACTTC
CASTRLGNAYEQYF
>-|-|TRBV11-2|TRBJ2-3
TGTGCCAGCGGAAGGGACTCTCGCACAGATACGCAGTATTTT
CASGRDSRTDTQYF
>-|-|TRBV2|TRBJ1-4
TGTGCCAGCAGTGTTGCATCCTGGGCTGAAAAACTGTTTTTT
CASSVASWAEKLFF
>-|-|TRBV18|TRBJ1-5
TGTGCCAGCTCACCACTTTCGAATCAGCCCCAGCATTTT
CASSPLSNQPQHF
>TRBD1|-|TRBV6-5|TRBJ1-1
TGTGCCAGCAGTTACTTACCAGGGGGCACTGAAGCTTTCTTT
CASSYLPGGTEAFF
>TRBD2|-|TRBV4-2|TRBJ2-5
TGTGCCAGCAGCCCCACAGCGGGGTCCCAAGAGACCCAGTACTTC
CASSPTAGSQETQYF
>TRBD2|many|TRBV7-9|TRBJ2-7
TGTGCCAGCAGCATAAGCGGGGGCTACGAGCAGTACTTC
CASSISGGYEQYF
>TRBD2|once|TRBV5-4|TRBJ2-3
TGTGCCAGCAGCTCGGGACTAGCGGGGGAGGATACGCAGTATTTT
CASSSGLAGEDTQYF
>TRBD1|-|TRBV4-1|TRBJ1-4
TGCGCCAGCAGCCAAGATCGAATGCAGGGGGCGACTGAAAAACTGTTTTTT
CASSQDRMQGATEKLFF
>TRBD1|once|TRBV28|TRBJ1-2
TGTGCCTTACAGGGGGCGAGGGACTATGGCTACACCTTC
CALQGARDYGYTF
>TRBD2|-|TRBV4-2|TRBJ2-3
TGTGCCAGCAGCCAAAAAGCGGGGGGGCTCGGAGATACGCAGTATTTT
CASSQKAGGLGDTQYF
>-|-|TRBV7-9|TRBJ1-1
TGTGCCAGCAGCTTAAATTCGCTGGTAGTCACTGAAGCTTTCTTT
CASSLNSLVVTEAFF
>-|-|TRBV28|TRBJ2-7
TGTGCCAGCAGTTCCCCCCGGGAGCAGTACTTC
CASSSPREQYF
>TRBD1|few|TRBV28|TRBJ1-5
TGTGCCAGCAGAGACAGGGGGCTAAACAATCAGCCCCAGCATTTT
CASRDRGLNNQPQHF
>TRBD1|-|TRBV27|TRBJ1-2
TGTGCCAGCAACCCGACAGGGACTAACTATGGCTACACCTTC
CASNPTGTNYGYTF
>TRBD1|-|TRBV9|TRBJ2-7
TGTGCCAGCAGCGTAGAGGGGGCTTGGGACGAGCAGTACTTC
CASSVEGAWDEQYF
>TRBD2|-|TRBV7-3|TRBJ2-3
TGTGCCAGCAGTTATAGCGGGGACACAGATACGCAGTATTTT
CASSYSGDTDTQYF
>TRBD1|once|TRBV28|TRBJ1-4
TGTGCCAGCAGTTTCCCGGGGACAGGGAAAGAAAAACTGTTTTTT
CASSFPGTGKEKLFF
>TRBD1|once|TRBV5-1|TRBJ2-1
TGCGCCAGCGGTTTGCAGGACAGGCCCTACAATGAGCAGTTCTTC
CASGLQDRPYNEQFF
>TRBD2|-|TRBV18|TRBJ2-3
TGTGCCAGCTCACAAGGACTAGCGGGGGTCAGCACAGATACGCAGTATTTT
CASSQGLAGVSTDTQYF
>TRBD1|-|TRBV5-1|TRBJ2-7
TGCGCCAGCAGCGTAATCGACAGGGAGTACGAGCAGTACTTC
CASSVIDREYEQYF
>-|-|TRBV12-3/TRBV12-4|TRBJ2-5
TGTGCCAGCAGGAGACTAGACCAAGAGACCCAGTACTTC
CASRRLDQETQYF